Below are 5 T cell receptor beta chains sequenced from a single sample in a study of shared clonotypes between healthy human individuals. Clones were read by immunoSEQ multiplex PCR, and TCRdb kept only the in-frame ones, dropping some. The table records 1,500,000 or so clones, roughly 97% of them present only once. The sequenced sample was naive CD4+ T cells sorted from blood. Subset of the sample: CD45RA+ positively selected. The receptors derive from a man aged 25 to 45 in good health.

In this sample, this clone turned up once. The chain carries TRBV10-3 and TRBJ2-3; the match to TRBD2 covers 9 bases. Losses at the gene ends were 7 bases for V and 5 bases for J; bases not matched to a gene: 4. Germline V gene lookup returns CDR1 ENHRY and CDR2 SYGVKD. The length of the CDR3 is 13 residues. The CDR3 region is CAITASGEDTQYF. In nucleotides, the CDR3 is TGTGCCATCACGGCTAGCGGGGAAGATACGCAGTATTTT.

The CDR3 region has the DNA TGTGCCAGCAGCGTCGGGGGTAGCGGGATTAGCTCCTACGAGCAGTACTTC. It codes for CASSVGGSGISSYEQYF. This sequence joins TRBV2 and TRBJ2-7; 8 bases match TRBD2. Germline-derived CDR1 and CDR2 are SNHLY and FYNNEI. The CDR3 loop spans 17 amino acids. V lost 6 bases, J lost 0 bases, and 13 bases stayed unmatched.

This rearrangement joins TRBV7-9 to TRBJ2-7; 12 bases align to TRBD2. The CDR3 consists of 15 residues. Germline V lookup: CDR1 SEHNR, CDR2 FQNEAQ (reference sequence). V shed 4 bases, J shed 5 bases, and the junction held 6 bases outside the gene matches. The chain's CDR3 is CASSSRLAGDDEQYF. Written as DNA, the CDR3 is TGTGCCAGCAGCTCCAGACTAGCGGGAGACGACGAGCAGTACTTC.

This clone came up once. This chain connects TRBV5-6 to TRBJ1-2; 12 nucleotides line up with TRBD1. CDR3 size: 16 residues. J was trimmed by 7 bases and V by 1 base; bases with no gene match: 8. CDR1 is SGHDT and CDR2 is YYEEEE in the germline V gene. The chain's CDR3 is CASSLRVGQGASGYTF. The CDR3 bases are TGTGCCAGCAGCTTGAGAGTGGGACAGGGGGCATCTGGCTACACCTTC.

The rearrangement joins TRBV9 to TRBJ2-2, with D perhaps matching TRBD1 (6 bases). The CDR3 is 15 amino acids. Per germline, CDR1 SGDLS and CDR2 YYNGEE. V lost 2 bases and J lost 5, with 13 bases in between. CDR3 bases: TGTGCCAGCAGCGTCCGGGACATAATAACCGGGGAGCTGTTTTTT. Encoded protein: CASSVRDIITGELFF. Filled out from reference TRBV9 and TRBJ2-2, the complete variable domain reads DSGVTQTPKHLITATGQRVTLRCSPRSGDLSVYWYQQSLDQGLQFLIQYYNGEERAKGNILERFSAQQFPDLHSELNLSSLELGDSALYFCASSVRDIITGELFFGEGSRLTVL.